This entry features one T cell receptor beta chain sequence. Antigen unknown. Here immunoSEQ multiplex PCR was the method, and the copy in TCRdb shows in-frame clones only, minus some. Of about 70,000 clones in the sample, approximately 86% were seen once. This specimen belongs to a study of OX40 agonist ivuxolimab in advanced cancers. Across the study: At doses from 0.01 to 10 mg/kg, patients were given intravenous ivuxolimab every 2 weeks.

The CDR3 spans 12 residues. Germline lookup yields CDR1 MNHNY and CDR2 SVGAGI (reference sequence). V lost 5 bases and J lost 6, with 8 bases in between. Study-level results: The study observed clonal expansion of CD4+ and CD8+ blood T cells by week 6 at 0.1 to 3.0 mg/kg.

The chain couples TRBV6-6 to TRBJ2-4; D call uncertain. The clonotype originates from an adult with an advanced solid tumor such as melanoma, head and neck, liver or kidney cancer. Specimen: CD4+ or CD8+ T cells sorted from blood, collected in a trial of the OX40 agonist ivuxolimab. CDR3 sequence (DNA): TGTGCCAGCAGTCCCCGATCAAACATTCAGTACTTC. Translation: CASSPRSNIQYF.